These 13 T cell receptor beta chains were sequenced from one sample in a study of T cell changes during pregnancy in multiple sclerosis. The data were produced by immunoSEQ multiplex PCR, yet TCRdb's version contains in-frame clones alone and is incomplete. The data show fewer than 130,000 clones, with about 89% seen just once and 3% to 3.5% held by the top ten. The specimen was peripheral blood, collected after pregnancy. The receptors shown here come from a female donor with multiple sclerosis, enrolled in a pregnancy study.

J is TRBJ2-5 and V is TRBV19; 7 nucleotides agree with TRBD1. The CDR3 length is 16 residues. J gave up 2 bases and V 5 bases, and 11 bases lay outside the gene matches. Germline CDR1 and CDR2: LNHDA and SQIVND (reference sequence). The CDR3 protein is CASSSGLRRGQETQYF. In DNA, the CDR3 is TGTGCCAGTAGTTCCGGATTACGCAGGGGGCAAGAGACCCAGTACTTC.

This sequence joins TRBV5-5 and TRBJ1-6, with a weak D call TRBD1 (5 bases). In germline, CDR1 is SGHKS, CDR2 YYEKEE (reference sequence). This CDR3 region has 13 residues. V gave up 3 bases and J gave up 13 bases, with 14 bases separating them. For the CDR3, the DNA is TGTGCCAGCAGCTGGGGCACTCAAAGGCCCCTCCACTTT. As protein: CASSWGTQRPLHF.

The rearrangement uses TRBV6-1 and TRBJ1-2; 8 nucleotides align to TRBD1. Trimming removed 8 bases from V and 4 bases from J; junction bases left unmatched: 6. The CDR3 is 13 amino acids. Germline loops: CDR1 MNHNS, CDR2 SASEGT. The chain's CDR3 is CASWTGITYGYTF. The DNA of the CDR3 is TGTGCCAGCTGGACAGGGATTACCTATGGCTACACCTTC.

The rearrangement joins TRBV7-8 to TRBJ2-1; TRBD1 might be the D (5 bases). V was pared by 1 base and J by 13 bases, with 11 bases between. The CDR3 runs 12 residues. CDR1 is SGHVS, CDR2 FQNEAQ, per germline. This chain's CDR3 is CASSLVFRDQFF. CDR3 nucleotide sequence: TGTGCCAGCAGCTTAGTTTTCAGGGATCAGTTCTTC.

As DNA, the CDR3 is TGTGCCAGCCTAGGCCCGGGGAGCCGCAATGAGCAGTTCTTC. This sequence encodes CASLGPGSRNEQFF. The V and J genes are TRBV5-6 and TRBJ2-1; maybe TRBD2 (5 bases). V was pared by 7 bases and J by 6 bases, with 17 bases between. Germline-derived CDR1 and CDR2 are SGHDT and YYEEEE. This CDR3 contains 14 residues.

For the CDR3, the DNA is TGTGCCAGCAGCCGAGAGGCCATTGCCGATTCACCCCTCCACTTT. It translates to CASSREAIADSPLHF. The chain uses TRBV14 and TRBJ1-6; D is uncertain. With 4 bases removed from V and 8 bases from J, the gap between germline ends came to 15 bases. The CDR3 sequence is 15 residues long. Per germline, CDR1 SGHDN and CDR2 FVKESK.

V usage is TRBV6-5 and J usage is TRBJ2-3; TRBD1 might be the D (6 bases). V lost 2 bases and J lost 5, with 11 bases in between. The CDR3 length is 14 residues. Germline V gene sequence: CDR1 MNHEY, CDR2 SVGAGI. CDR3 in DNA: TGTGCCAGCAGTTACCAGGACAGACGAGATACGCAGTATTTT. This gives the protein CASSYQDRRDTQYF.

CDR3: CASRPSGSYNEQFF. For the CDR3, the DNA is TGTGCCAGCAGACCTAGCGGGTCCTACAATGAGCAGTTCTTC. The chain couples TRBV2 to TRBJ2-1, with 8 bases that match TRBD2. CDR1 is SNHLY and CDR2 is FYNNEI in the germline V gene. V lost 6 bases, J lost 1 base, and 2 bases stayed unmatched. The CDR3 length is 14 residues.

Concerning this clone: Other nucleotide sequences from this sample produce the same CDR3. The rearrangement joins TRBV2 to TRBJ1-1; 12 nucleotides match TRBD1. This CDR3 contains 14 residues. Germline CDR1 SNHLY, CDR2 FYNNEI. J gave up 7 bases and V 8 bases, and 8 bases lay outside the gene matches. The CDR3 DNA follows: TGTGCCAGCGAAAGGGACAGGGGGCCAGGTGAAGCTTTCTTT. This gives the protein CASERDRGPGEAFF.

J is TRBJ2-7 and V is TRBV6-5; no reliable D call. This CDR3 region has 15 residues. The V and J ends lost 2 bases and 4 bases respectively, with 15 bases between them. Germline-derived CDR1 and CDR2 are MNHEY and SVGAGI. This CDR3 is CASSYKPVTQYEQYF. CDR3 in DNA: TGTGCCAGCAGTTACAAGCCAGTGACACAATACGAGCAGTACTTC.

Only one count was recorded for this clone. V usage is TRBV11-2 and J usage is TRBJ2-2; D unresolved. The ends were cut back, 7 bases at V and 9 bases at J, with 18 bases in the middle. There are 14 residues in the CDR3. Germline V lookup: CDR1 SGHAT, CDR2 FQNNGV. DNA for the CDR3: TGTGCCAGCACCTCCGTCTTCCTCTCCTGGGAGCTGTTTTTT. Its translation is CASTSVFLSWELFF.

The CDR3 bases are TGCGCCAGCAGCCCCCTTGGGGGGGGAGCAGATACGCAGTATTTT. The encoded protein is CASSPLGGGADTQYF. The genes are TRBV5-1 and TRBJ2-3; 7 bases fit TRBD2. Trimming took 4 bases from V and 4 from J; bases not matched to a gene: 9. This CDR3 has 15 residues. CDR1 is SGHRS, CDR2 YFSETQ, per germline.

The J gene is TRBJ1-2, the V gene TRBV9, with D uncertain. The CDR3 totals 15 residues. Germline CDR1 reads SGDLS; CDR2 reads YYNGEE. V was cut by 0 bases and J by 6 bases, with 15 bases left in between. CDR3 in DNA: TGTGCCAGCAGCGTAGAGACCCGCCCGGGTCATGGCTACACCTTC. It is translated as CASSVETRPGHGYTF.